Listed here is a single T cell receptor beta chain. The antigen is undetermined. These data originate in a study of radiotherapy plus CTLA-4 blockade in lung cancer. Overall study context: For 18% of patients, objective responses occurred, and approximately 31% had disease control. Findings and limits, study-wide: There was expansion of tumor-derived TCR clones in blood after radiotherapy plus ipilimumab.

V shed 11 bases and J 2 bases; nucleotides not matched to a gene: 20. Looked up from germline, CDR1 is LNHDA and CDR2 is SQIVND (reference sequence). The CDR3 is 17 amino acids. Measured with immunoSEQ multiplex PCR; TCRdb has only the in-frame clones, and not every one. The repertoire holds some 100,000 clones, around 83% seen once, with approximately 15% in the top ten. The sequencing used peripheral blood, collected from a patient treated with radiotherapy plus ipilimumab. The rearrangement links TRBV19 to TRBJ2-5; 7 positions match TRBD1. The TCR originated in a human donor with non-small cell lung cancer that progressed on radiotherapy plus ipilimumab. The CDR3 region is CASSPQGGTWSQETQYF. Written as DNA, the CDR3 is TGTGCCTCCAGCCCCCAAGGGGGCACCTGGTCGCAAGAGACCCAGTACTTC.